One and the same sample provided the 11 T cell receptor beta chains below, sequenced in a study of post-analysis software for immune sequencing data (dated by TCRdb to 2015 to 2017). The paper's findings and limits, for the study overall: Significantly higher frequencies in patients than in controls were found for about 5 TRBV segments, including TRBV5-6, TRBV5-1 and TRBV20-1.

The library was generated by PCR. TCRdb records Illumina HiSeq 2500 as the sequencer. Unique molecular identifiers were incorporated into TCR beta cDNA libraries to reduce PCR and sequencing biases. TCRdb trimmed public reads at Q25 via fastp, called clones via MiXCR and kept in-frame beta chains. Each CDR3 protein gets just one entry, which takes the most common genes and DNA from the rows behind it. The sample table records approximately 730,000 distinct CDR3 sequences; just over 45% of these occur just once. The ten largest clones take up approximately 4.4% of the sample. Their antigens remain unidentified. Sequenced: blood. The receptor set was obtained from a girl aged 5 to 17 with multiple sclerosis.

The rearrangement links TRBV5-1 to TRBJ1-1; D might be TRBD1 (5 bases). The CDR3 has 14 residues. Trimming shortened V by 5 bases and J by 5 bases, and 16 bases separated the two germline ends. CDR1 and CDR2 (germline): SGHRS, YFSETQ. This chain's CDR3 is CASRRGGTGTEAFF. For the CDR3, the DNA is TGCGCCAGCAGACGCGGGGGGACTGGTACTGAAGCTTTCTTT.

There are a few counts of this clonotype. The rearrangement uses TRBV29-1 and TRBJ2-7, with TRBD2 identical over 9 bases. The length of the CDR3 is 16 residues. V lost 3 bases to trimming and J lost 1 base; unmatched junction nucleotides: 10. CDR1 and CDR2 (germline): SQVTM, ANQGSEA. The CDR3 DNA follows: TGCAGCGTTGAGACTAGCGGTGCGAGTGAATCCTACGAGCAGTACTTC. Translation: CSVETSGASESYEQYF.

This chain connects TRBV6-5 to TRBJ2-1; D is unclear. With 6 bases removed from V and 0 bases from J, the gap between germline ends came to 12 bases. Germline V gene lookup returns CDR1 MNHEY and CDR2 SVGAGI. There are 15 residues in the CDR3. CDR3 in amino acids: CASRTSWGSYNEQFF. The CDR3 bases are TGTGCCAGCAGGACATCCTGGGGCTCCTACAATGAGCAGTTCTTC.

Only a few counts were recorded for this clonotype. The chain carries TRBV12-3 or TRBV12-4 and TRBJ1-1; maybe TRBD1 (5 bases). The V end was cut by 3 bases, the J end by 0 bases, with 17 bases between. The CDR3 has 17 residues. CDR3 in amino acids: CASSFLAGGEVNTEAFF. DNA for the CDR3: TGTGCCAGCAGTTTTCTGGCCGGGGGTGAGGTGAACACTGAAGCTTTCTTT.

In its sample, this clonotype was seen a few times. CDR3 amino acids: CSAWTGANYGYTF. The CDR3 bases are TGCAGTGCTTGGACAGGGGCTAACTATGGCTACACCTTC. The chain carries TRBV20-1 and TRBJ1-2; TRBD1 aligns across 9 bases. The CDR3 extends over 13 amino acids. The trim removed 5 bases at V and 0 bases at J, leaving 1 base unmatched. CDR1 and CDR2 (germline): DFQATT, SNEGSKA (reference sequence).

V usage is TRBV20-1 and J usage is TRBJ2-7; 11 positions match TRBD1. Germline lookup yields CDR1 DFQATT and CDR2 SNEGSKA (reference sequence). V trimming: 3 bases; J trimming: 2 bases; junction bases outside the gene matches: 6. CDR3 length: 15 residues. In DNA form, the CDR3 reads TGCAGTGCTAGGATGGACAGGGGGCGCCCCTACGAGCAGTACTTC. It is translated as CSARMDRGRPYEQYF.

The sample holds one count of this clonotype. The genes are TRBV29-1 and TRBJ2-7; TRBD1 matches at 11 bases. Per the germline V gene, CDR1 is SQVTM and CDR2 is ANQGSEA. V trimming: 0 bases; J trimming: 2 bases; junction bases outside the gene matches: 6. The CDR3 has 16 amino acids. In DNA form, the CDR3 reads TGCAGCGTTGAAGATATCGGGACAGGGGGTCCCTACGAGCAGTACTTC. This translates into CSVEDIGTGGPYEQYF.

J is TRBJ2-1 and V is TRBV9; tentative D call: TRBD2 (5 bases). Germline V gene lookup returns CDR1 SGDLS and CDR2 YYNGEE. The V gene lost 4 bases and the J gene lost 5 bases, with 13 bases spanning the gap. The CDR3 loop spans 14 amino acids. CDR3 DNA sequence: TGTGCCAGCAGCCCCTTTTCGGGAAACAATGAGCAGTTCTTC. Protein: CASSPFSGNNEQFF.

The V call is TRBV29-1, the J call TRBJ2-7; 9 bases are a match to TRBD2. Per the germline V gene, CDR1 is SQVTM and CDR2 is ANQGSEA. Germline trimming cut 7 bases from V and 3 bases from J; bases unmatched to any gene: 7. This CDR3 contains 13 residues. The CDR3 DNA reads as TGCAGCGCCCTGACGACTAGCGGCTACGAGCAGTACTTC. Translated, it gives CSALTTSGYEQYF.

The genes are TRBV7-8 and TRBJ1-2; 12 nucleotides agree with TRBD1. Per the germline V gene, CDR1 is SGHVS and CDR2 is FQNEAQ. This CDR3 is built from 16 residues. Unmatched junction bases numbered 12, after V lost 5 bases and J lost 8 bases. This chain's CDR3 is CASSETGTGGAWGYTF. CDR3 DNA sequence: TGTGCCAGCAGCGAAACCGGGACAGGGGGCGCTTGGGGCTACACCTTC.

This sequence joins TRBV20-1 and TRBJ1-5; no clear D gene. The CDR3 extends over 14 amino acids. Trimming shortened V by 3 bases and J by 3 bases, and 12 bases separated the two germline ends. The germline V gene has CDR1 DFQATT and CDR2 SNEGSKA (reference sequence). The CDR3 DNA reads as TGCAGTGCTAGGGATCCAGGACCCAATCAGCCCCAGCATTTT. This sequence encodes CSARDPGPNQPQHF.